This T cell receptor (beta chain) appears in the sequencing data of a study of cytomegalovirus exposure and HLA in healthy donors. Study-level findings and limits: The study labeled under 200 TCR beta chains cytomegalovirus-associated.

CDR1 and CDR2 from the germline V gene are SGHAT and FQNNGV. Deletions cut 5 bases from V and 7 bases from J, with 16 bases between. CDR3 length: 14 residues. A word on this clone: The antigen is undetermined.

Use of 60 Vbeta and 13 Jbeta primers characterized the PCR. TCRdb keeps only in-frame clones here, not all; method: immunoSEQ multiplex PCR. In the table there are some 180,000 clones, 75% to 85% of which are singletons. This chain joins TRBV11-2 and TRBJ2-3; tentative D call: TRBD2 (5 bases). Material: PBMCs. The sequence came from an older woman in good health and CMV-seropositive. The CDR3 is CASSRLNQENTQYF. Here the CDR3 DNA reads TGTGCCAGCAGCCGACTAAATCAGGAAAATACGCAGTATTTT.